This passage covers 23 T cell receptor beta chains from one sample sequenced in a study of blood T cell repertoires in COVID-19. This table comes from immunoSEQ multiplex PCR, and its TCRdb copy is limited to in-frame clones, with some not included. The sample contains 60,000 or so clones, approximately 82% of which appear only once. The sequencing input was peripheral blood. The source is a man in his 60s with acute or convalescent COVID-19.

The V gene is TRBV6-2 or TRBV6-3, the J gene TRBJ1-5, with D possibly being TRBD1 (6 bases). Germline assignment: CDR1 MNHEY and CDR2 SVGEGT. The V end lost 4 bases, the J end lost 7 bases, and 14 bases lay between the germline ends. CDR3 length equals 14 residues. The CDR3 region has the DNA TGTGCCAGCAGTTCCGGGGGGCTAAGGCAGCCCCAGCATTTT. The encoded protein is CASSSGGLRQPQHF.

This rearrangement joins TRBV7-9 to TRBJ2-1; 9 bases match TRBD2. Germline assignment: CDR1 SEHNR and CDR2 FQNEAQ (reference sequence). V was pared by 8 bases and J by 6 bases, with 8 bases of the junction left unmatched. The CDR3 totals 14 residues. The CDR3 spells CASHLAGISNEQFF. The CDR3 nucleotides read TGTGCCAGCCATCTAGCGGGGATATCCAATGAGCAGTTCTTC. The full variable domain, its missing parts supplied by reference TRBV7-9 and TRBJ2-1, is DTGVSQNPRHKITKRGQNVTFRCDPISEHNRLYWYRQTLGQGPEFLTYFQNEAQLEKSRLLSDRFSAERPKGSFSTLEIQRTEQGDSAMYLCASHLAGISNEQFFGPGTRLTVL.

This clone is a singleton in its sample. The CDR3 DNA is TGTGCCAGCAGCAATGCCGGGATTCAAGAGACCCAGTACTTC. Translation gives CASSNAGIQETQYF. J is TRBJ2-5 and V is TRBV5-4; possible D gene TRBD2, 5 bases. This CDR3 spans 14 amino acids. Trimming took 4 bases from V and 2 from J, leaving 12 bases between them. CDR1 and CDR2 from the germline V gene are SGHNT and YYREEE (reference sequence).

The V and J genes are TRBV11-2 and TRBJ1-3; D not resolved. This CDR3 comprises 15 residues. Trimming pared 5 bases from V and 3 bases from J, leaving 14 bases between. Germline values: CDR1 SGHAT, CDR2 FQNNGV. The CDR3 bases are TGTGCCAGCAGCACAAGACCCCAGGATGGAAACACCATATATTTT. This gives the protein CASSTRPQDGNTIYF.

The chain links TRBV24-1 to TRBJ2-3, with no clear D. The CDR3 sequence is 13 residues long. Germline V CDR1 and CDR2: KGHDR, SFDVKD. Trimming removed 4 bases from V and 5 bases from J, with 9 bases in between. Written as DNA, the CDR3 is TGTGCCACCAGTGACCCGACTTTAGATACGCAGTATTTT. Its translation: CATSDPTLDTQYF.

CDR3 sequence reads: CASSLEQPGELFF. The CDR3 DNA reads TGCGCCAGCAGCTTGGAACAGCCCGGGGAGCTGTTTTTT. This sequence joins TRBV5-1 and TRBJ2-2; D is unclear. V dropped 0 bases and J dropped 6 bases, with 6 bases sitting between them. Germline V gives CDR1 SGHRS, CDR2 YFSETQ. This CDR3 has 13 amino acids.

The chain uses TRBV7-6 and TRBJ1-2, with D unresolved. Per germline, CDR1 SGHVS and CDR2 FNYEAQ. The CDR3 has 17 amino acids. Trimming removed 5 bases from V and 4 bases from J, with 23 bases in between. The CDR3 here is CASSPNQGQIGFYGYTF. The CDR3 DNA follows: TGTGCCAGCAGCCCCAATCAAGGCCAGATCGGGTTCTATGGCTACACCTTC.

V and J are TRBV5-4 and TRBJ1-2, with D hard to call. In germline, CDR1 is SGHNT, CDR2 YYREEE (reference sequence). V lost 6 bases to trimming and J lost 2 bases, with 8 bases between them. The CDR3 spans 12 residues. CDR3 coding DNA: TGTGCCAGCACCGGTAACAACTATGGCTACACCTTC. Its translation is CASTGNNYGYTF. Full variable domain (remainder filled in from reference TRBV5-4 and TRBJ1-2): ETGVTQSPTHLIKTRGQQVTLRCSSQSGHNTVSWYQQALGQGPQFIFQYYREEENGRGNFPPRFSGLQFPNYSSELNVNALELDDSALYLCASTGNNYGYTFGSGTRLTVV.

This clone has a handful of counts. This chain links TRBV10-2 with TRBJ2-2, with a tentative D call TRBD1 (5 bases). This CDR3 region has 12 residues. Germline V gives CDR1 WSHSY, CDR2 SAAADI. V lost 5 bases and J 7 bases, leaving 8 bases between the germline ends. The CDR3 reads CASSRRGGELFF. DNA of the CDR3: TGCGCCAGCAGTCGAAGGGGCGGGGAGCTGTTTTTT.

The V gene is TRBV28, the J gene TRBJ1-5; 8 bases match TRBD1. With 7 bases clipped from V and 6 bases from J, the junction kept 8 bases outside the gene matches. The length of the CDR3 is 14 residues. Germline V lookup: CDR1 MDHEN, CDR2 SYDVKM. CDR3 sequence reads: CASIEQGGGQPQHF. Written as DNA, the CDR3 is TGTGCCAGCATCGAACAGGGGGGAGGTCAGCCCCAGCATTTT.

The chain links TRBV21-1 to TRBJ1-5; TRBD1, as called in the table, went unchecked against the DNA. TRBV21-1 is deemed a pseudogene. This CDR3 is built from 17 residues. Here the CDR3 reads CASSKRGQRQGLQPQHF. For the CDR3, the DNA is TGTGCCAGCAGCAAGAGGGGACAGCGGCAGGGCTTGCAGCCCCAGCATTTT.

The gene calls are TRBV6-5 and TRBJ1-4; 9 positions agree with TRBD1. This CDR3 has 12 residues. Germline loops: CDR1 MNHEY, CDR2 SVGAGI. V lost 8 bases to trimming and J lost 7 bases; unmatched junction nucleotides: 2. The CDR3 nucleotides are TGTGCCAGCGACAGGGGGGCTGAAAAACTGTTTTTT. Translation gives CASDRGAEKLFF.

V and J are TRBV4-2 and TRBJ1-3; D possibly corresponds to TRBD1 (5 bases). CDR1 LGHNA and CDR2 YNFKEQ come from the germline V gene. Trimming took 4 bases from V and 4 from J, leaving 17 bases between them. The length of the CDR3 is 16 residues. CDR3 nucleotide sequence: TGTGCCAGCAGCCTAGACGGGGGTGAATCCGGAAACACCATATATTTT. Its translation is CASSLDGGESGNTIYF.

The chain is built from TRBV19 and TRBJ2-4; D uncertain. The CDR3 contains 15 residues. Germline CDR1 is LNHDA and CDR2 is SQIVND (reference sequence). Trimming pared 0 bases from V and 7 bases from J, leaving 13 bases between. CDR3 amino acids: CASSIEGVGANIQYF. CDR3 nucleotides: TGTGCCAGTAGTATAGAAGGAGTCGGCGCCAACATTCAGTACTTC.

The rearrangement links TRBV24-1 to TRBJ2-2; possible D gene TRBD1, 6 bases. Trimming took 2 bases from V and 0 from J, leaving 15 bases between them. The V gene's germline CDR1 is KGHDR and CDR2 SFDVKD. This CDR3 has 18 residues. The CDR3 region has the DNA TGTGCCACCAGTGATTCCCGATACACAGGGCCGAACACCGGGGAGCTGTTTTTT. As protein: CATSDSRYTGPNTGELFF.

A note on this clone: One junction end disagrees with the germline gene, perhaps due to a read error. The chain links TRBV7-9 to TRBJ1-4; 7 nucleotides match TRBD1. Per germline, CDR1 SEHNR and CDR2 FQNEAQ (reference sequence). The CDR3 consists of 16 residues. CDR3 bases: TGTGCCAGCAGCTTAGGGAGGGGGCCAACAAATGAAAAACTGTTTTTT. This codes for CASSLGRGPTNEKLFF. The full variable domain, with the rest looked up from reference TRBV7-9 and TRBJ1-4, is DTGVSQNPRHKITKRGQNVTFRCDPISEHNRLYWYRQTLGQGPEFLTYFQNEAQLEKSRLLSDRFSAERPKGSFSTLEIQRTEQGDSAMYLCASSLGRGPTNEKLFFGSGTQLSVL.

The chain employs TRBV2 and TRBJ1-2, with 10 bases identical to TRBD1. From germline, CDR1 is SNHLY and CDR2 FYNNEI. The J segment lost 8 bases and the V segment lost 6 bases, leaving 6 bases of the junction unmatched. CDR3 length equals 13 residues. The CDR3 sequence: CASSPGQGNGYTF. CDR3 nucleotide sequence: TGTGCCAGCAGCCCGGGACAGGGGAACGGCTACACCTTC.

The rearrangement links TRBV11-2 to TRBJ2-2, with D possibly being TRBD1 (6 bases). Germline CDR1 reads SGHAT; CDR2 reads FQNNGV. This CDR3 is 16 amino acids long. With 6 bases removed from V and 1 base from J, the gap between germline ends came to 15 bases. The CDR3 sequence: CASRSIPRGNTGELFF. The CDR3 DNA follows: TGTGCCAGCAGGTCAATCCCCAGGGGGAACACCGGGGAGCTGTTTTTT.

The chain couples TRBV25-1 to TRBJ2-5; a weak D match, TRBD2 (6 bases). This CDR3 comprises 14 residues. Germline lookup yields CDR1 MGHDK and CDR2 SYGVNS. Trimming removed 4 bases from V and 9 bases from J, with 18 bases in between. Here the CDR3 DNA reads TGTGCCAGCAGTGTCCGGGGGAGCCTTTTTTCCCAGTACTTC. This encodes CASSVRGSLFSQYF.

The chain couples TRBV15 to TRBJ2-2; TRBD2 agrees at 10 bases. This CDR3 contains 15 residues. J lost 0 bases, V lost 7 bases, and 2 bases had no gene match. Germline values: CDR1 LNHNV, CDR2 YYDKDF (reference sequence). This chain's CDR3 is CATKAGGANTGELFF. The CDR3 DNA reads TGTGCCACCAAAGCGGGAGGGGCGAACACCGGGGAGCTGTTTTTT.

This sequence joins TRBV28 and TRBJ1-2; D ambiguous. Trimming cost V 2 bases and J 3 bases, with 4 bases left between them. The germline V gene encodes CDR1 MDHEN and CDR2 SYDVKM. CDR3 length: 12 residues. CDR3 coding DNA: TGTGCCAGCAGTTTAGGAGACTATGGCTACACCTTC. It yields the protein CASSLGDYGYTF.

The chain couples TRBV7-2 to TRBJ2-1; 8 bases align to TRBD2. There are 14 residues in the CDR3. With 1 base clipped from V and 5 bases from J, the junction kept 1 base outside the gene matches. Germline V gene data show CDR1 as SGHTA and CDR2 as FQGNSA. The CDR3 spells CASSLERGNNEQFF. CDR3 bases: TGTGCCAGCAGCTTAGAGCGGGGGAACAATGAGCAGTTCTTC.

The chain employs TRBV9 and TRBJ2-7, with a weak D call TRBD2 (6 bases). The germline V and J ends were trimmed by 0 bases and 3 bases, with 10 bases remaining between them. Germline V gene sequence: CDR1 SGDLS, CDR2 YYNGEE. This CDR3 contains 14 residues. In DNA, the CDR3 is TGTGCCAGCAGCGTAGCGAATAGCGGCTACGAGCAGTACTTC. Amino acids: CASSVANSGYEQYF.